This TCR beta chain was retrieved from a study of blood T cells in healthy people across ages. Aged about 6 to 95, donors were systemically healthy Caucasians from Russia. Total RNA was isolated from each sample in quantities of at least 5.5 micrograms. The second PCR ran about 6 to 11 cycles with a sample-barcoded 5' primer and J-beta primers. MiXCR was run by TCRdb on the 5' RACE reads, yielding one entry per CDR3 protein. The data contain 550,000 to 700,000 distinct CDR3 sequences, 27% of them seen just once; the ten biggest clones take up roughly 18%. CDR1 is SGHRS and CDR2 is YFSETQ in the germline V gene. V lost 4 bases and J lost 0, with 7 bases in between. The CDR3 totals 14 residues. General study findings and limits: Comparison with aged donors showed that long-lived donors had more naive CD4+ cells and higher diversity. Not knowing donor CMV status may have confounded expanded clonotype changes.

There are a few counts of this clonotype. Its target is not known. The V call is TRBV5-1, the J call TRBJ1-4; D unresolved. The sample consisted of blood. This clonotype originated in a woman between 65 and 79 years old in good health. CDR3 loop: CASSQDSTNEKLFF. DNA of the CDR3: TGCGCCAGCAGCCAGGATTCAACTAATGAAAAACTGTTTTTT.